This entry is about one T cell receptor beta chain. Germline V lookup: CDR1 SGHNT, CDR2 YENEEA. The CDR3 contains 17 residues. V was clipped by 1 base and J by 0 bases; unmatched bases: 1. This sample stems from a study of blood T cell repertoires in COVID-19. Study background: Samples taken during acute and convalescent COVID-19 were collected in the United States, Italy and Spain.

Repertoires were generated with immunoSEQ multiplex PCR, while TCRdb's copy carries only in-frame clones and drops some. This sample has about 300,000 clones, with 89% found just once. Across under 25 US areas, participants ranged in age from roughly 18 to 89 years. Each participant's cohort was designated according to participant-reported clinical history. Exposed study participants had met a COVID-19 case within 2 weeks before entry. The sequencing input was PBMCs or T cells enriched from blood (not recorded which). This clonotype was obtained from a woman between 45 and 65 years old who had been exposed to COVID-19. The chain couples TRBV11-3 to TRBJ2-3, with 13 bases fitting TRBD2. CDR3 in DNA: TGTGCCAGCAGCTTAGGACTAGCGGGGGGAAGCACAGATACGCAGTATTTT. It is translated as CASSLGLAGGSTDTQYF. The complete variable domain, with remaining parts taken from reference TRBV11-3 and TRBJ2-3, reads EAGVVQSPRYKIIEKKQPVAFWCNPISGHNTLYWYLQNLGQGPELLIRYENEEAVDDSQLPKDRFSAERLKGVDSTLKIQPAELGDSAVYLCASSLGLAGGSTDTQYFGPGTRLTVL.